These 32 T cell receptor beta chains were sequenced from one sample in a study of T cell repertoires in cytomegalovirus infection. TCRdb reanalysed the reads using MiXCR and keeps one entry per CDR3 protein. The sample records 110,000 to 150,000 distinct CDR3 sequences, 5.5% to 7% being singletons. The sample comprised PBMCs. All receptors come from a human donor in good health (CMV status not recorded). Some clones in this sample may be carry-over from other donors' samples.

Concerning this clonotype itself: A single base separates this from a much larger clone, so it may be a read error. This chain's CDR3 is CASSFDRGKETQHF. The CDR3 DNA follows: TGTGCCAGCAGCTTTGACAGGGGGAAAGAGACCCAGCACTTC. This chain joins TRBV7-2 and TRBJ2-5, with 9 bases aligning to TRBD1. The CDR3 is 14 amino acids. Germline-derived CDR1 and CDR2 are SGHTA and FQGNSA.

This clonotype was found many times. This chain uses TRBV7-2 with TRBJ2-7; D not certain. V gave up 1 base and J gave up 2 bases, with 6 bases separating them. The CDR3 spans 13 residues. Germline CDR1 is SGHTA and CDR2 is FQGNSA. The CDR3 spells CASSLEVPYEQYF. Written as DNA, the CDR3 is TGTGCCAGCAGCTTAGAGGTGCCCTACGAGCAGTACTTC.

In its sample, this clonotype was seen many times. The chain is built from TRBV23-1 and TRBJ2-1; 13 bases align to TRBD2. TRBV23-1 carries the ORF label, with uncertain function. Germline trimming cut 6 bases from V and 10 bases from J; bases unmatched to any gene: 9. CDR3 length: 15 residues. The CDR3 sequence is CASRQTSGGPPEQFF. The CDR3 DNA sequence: TGCGCCAGCAGACAGACTAGCGGGGGGCCCCCAGAGCAGTTCTTC.

This clonotype was recorded at least ten times. This chain uses TRBV12-3 or TRBV12-4 with TRBJ2-7; D possibly corresponds to TRBD1 (5 bases). The CDR3 is 14 residues long. V lost 6 bases to trimming and J lost 3 bases, with 15 bases between them. CDR3 coding DNA: TGTGCCAGCAGATACGACAGCGTAAACTACGAGCAGTACTTC. Its translation is CASRYDSVNYEQYF.

This clonotype was found many times. V and J are TRBV7-9 and TRBJ2-5; 8 bases align to TRBD2. Germline V gene lookup returns CDR1 SEHNR and CDR2 FQNEAQ (reference sequence). Germline trimming cut 5 bases from V and 3 bases from J; bases unmatched to any gene: 5. CDR3 length equals 14 residues. The CDR3 DNA is TGTGCCAGCAGCCATCAGCGGGGGAAAGAGACCCAGTACTTC. Translating it yields CASSHQRGKETQYF.

The chain joins TRBV6-6 to TRBJ2-7; 10 bases fit TRBD2. This CDR3 region has 15 residues. CDR1 is MNHNY and CDR2 is SVGAGI in the germline V gene (reference sequence). V shed 5 bases, J shed 9 bases, and the junction held 13 bases outside the gene matches. The CDR3 loop is CASSISERGGTRQYF. The CDR3 coding sequence is TGTGCCAGCAGTATCTCCGAGCGGGGGGGCACCCGGCAGTACTTC.

This clonotype has only a few counts. The chain joins TRBV20-1 to TRBJ2-3; maybe TRBD2 (6 bases). This CDR3 has 15 amino acids. Germline V gene lookup returns CDR1 DFQATT and CDR2 SNEGSKA (reference sequence). With 4 bases removed from V and 2 bases from J, the gap between germline ends came to 16 bases. The CDR3 region has the DNA TGCAGTGCTAAGGCTAGCGCCATGGACACAGATACGCAGTATTTT. Amino acid sequence: CSAKASAMDTDTQYF.

This clonotype was detected ten times or more. The genes are TRBV7-6 and TRBJ2-2, with D uncertain. Germline V gene sequence: CDR1 SGHVS, CDR2 FNYEAQ. This CDR3 comprises 15 residues. Trimming stripped 1 base from V and 3 bases from J, with 9 bases between. The CDR3 nucleotides are TGTGCCAGCAGCTTAGTGTCTAGTTACACCGGGGAGCTGTTTTTT. It codes for CASSLVSSYTGELFF.

This clonotype was counted many times. The chain carries TRBV7-2 and TRBJ1-5; D is ambiguous. Germline V gene data show CDR1 as SGHTA and CDR2 as FQGNSA. The CDR3 is 15 amino acids. V was shortened by 1 base and J by 0 bases, with 7 bases between the two germline ends. Here the CDR3 DNA reads TGTGCCAGCAGCTTAGTAGTCAATAGCAATCAGCCCCAGCATTTT. This encodes CASSLVVNSNQPQHF. The full variable domain, rest sourced from reference TRBV7-2 and TRBJ1-5, is GAGVSQSPSNKVTEKGKDVELRCDPISGHTALYWYRQSLGQGLEFLIYFQGNSAPDKSGLPSDRFSAERTGGSVSTLTIQRTQQEDSAVYLCASSLVVNSNQPQHFGDGTRLSIL.

As to this clonotype: A single base separates this from a much larger clone, so it may be a read error. V usage is TRBV7-8 and J usage is TRBJ2-7; TRBD1 might be the D (6 bases). Germline V gene sequence: CDR1 SGHVS, CDR2 FQNEAQ. The CDR3 covers 11 residues. Between the trimmed V and J ends, which lost 5 bases and 11 bases, there was a span of 13 bases. CDR3 region: CASSHDKGEYF. DNA for the CDR3: TGTGCCAGCAGCCACGACAAGGGGGAGTACTTC.

This sequence joins TRBV29-1 and TRBJ2-7, with 9 bases lining up with TRBD1. CDR3 length: 14 amino acids. After removal of 5 bases from V and 4 bases from J, the junction contained 9 bases not matched to a gene. Germline loops: CDR1 SQVTM, CDR2 ANQGSEA. The CDR3 is CSVRTGTGRYEQYF. The CDR3 region has the DNA TGCAGCGTTCGAACTGGGACAGGGCGTTACGAGCAGTACTTC.

A word on this clonotype: This may arise from a read error, as a much more abundant clone is one base away. The rearrangement joins TRBV7-3 to TRBJ2-3; 9 nucleotides line up with TRBD1. The V gene end was trimmed by 9 bases and the J gene end by 5 bases; junction bases not matched to a gene: 12. CDR3 length: 15 amino acids. CDR1 SGHTA and CDR2 FQGTGA come from the germline V gene. The CDR3 here is CARSRGTGIIDTQYF. CDR3 nucleotide sequence: TGTGCCAGAAGCCGAGGGACAGGGATCATAGATACGCAGTATTTT.

This clonotype has more than one count but fewer than ten. The rearrangement uses TRBV10-2 and TRBJ1-2; D ambiguous. Germline loops: CDR1 WSHSY, CDR2 SAAADI. Trimming shortened V by 3 bases and J by 7 bases, and 18 bases separated the two germline ends. The CDR3 covers 15 residues. CDR3 bases: TGCGCCAGCAGTGATTCCTTCGAGAGGGCCGCTGGCTACACCTTC. Translation: CASSDSFERAAGYTF.

This clonotype has only one observation. V is TRBV2 and J is TRBJ2-7, with TRBD1 identical over 7 bases. V lost 7 bases to trimming and J lost 3 bases; unmatched junction nucleotides: 9. CDR3 length: 14 amino acids. In germline, CDR1 is SNHLY, CDR2 FYNNEI. CDR3 sequence: CASNYRQGNYEQYF. The CDR3 DNA sequence: TGTGCCAGCAATTATCGACAGGGCAACTACGAGCAGTACTTC.

Ten or more counts support this clonotype. The V gene is TRBV7-8, the J gene TRBJ2-7, with TRBD2 matching over 7 bases. The germline gives CDR1 SGHVS, CDR2 FQNEAQ. The V gene end was trimmed by 0 bases and the J gene end by 3 bases; junction bases not matched to a gene: 5. This CDR3 region has 15 residues. The CDR3 DNA reads TGTGCCAGCAGCTTAGCGCGACTAGCCAACTACGAGCAGTACTTC. This sequence encodes CASSLARLANYEQYF.

This clonotype has a handful of counts. The rearrangement joins TRBV27 to TRBJ1-1, with D perhaps matching TRBD1 (5 bases). This CDR3 spans 15 amino acids. Germline V lookup: CDR1 MNHEY, CDR2 SMNVEV (reference sequence). Between the trimmed V and J ends, which lost 5 bases and 0 bases, there was a span of 13 bases. The CDR3 sequence: CASSRYDSLNTEAFF. CDR3 DNA: TGTGCCAGCAGTCGATACGACAGCTTGAACACTGAAGCTTTCTTT.

This clonotype was counted at least ten times. The J gene is TRBJ2-3, the V gene TRBV29-1, with 11 bases aligning to TRBD1. The CDR3 extends over 14 amino acids. With 4 bases clipped from V and 3 bases from J, the junction kept 3 bases outside the gene matches. CDR1 is SQVTM, CDR2 ANQGSEA, per germline. CDR3 amino acids: CSVARDRGTDTQYF. Written as DNA, the CDR3 is TGCAGCGTTGCCCGGGACAGGGGGACAGATACGCAGTATTTT.

A remark on this clonotype: A much larger clone is a single base away; this may be a read error. The V gene is TRBV24-1, the J gene TRBJ2-3; 14 nucleotides align to TRBD2. Germline assignment: CDR1 KGHDR and CDR2 SFDVKD. The CDR3 contains 15 residues. V was clipped by 5 bases and J by 4 bases; unmatched bases: 1. CDR3: CATSGLAGGPDTQYF. The CDR3 DNA reads TGTGCCACCAGTGGACTAGCGGGGGGGCCAGATACGCAGTATTTT.

This clonotype was seen repeatedly, ten times or more. This chain connects TRBV5-1 to TRBJ2-5, with 7 positions matching TRBD2. The germline gives CDR1 SGHRS, CDR2 YFSETQ. This CDR3 is built from 14 residues. V trimming: 6 bases; J trimming: 5 bases; junction bases outside the gene matches: 10. Here the CDR3 reads CASTDSSGGETQYF. CDR3 in DNA: TGCGCCAGCACCGACTCCTCCGGGGGGGAGACCCAGTACTTC.

This clonotype turned up a few times. The chain couples TRBV7-9 to TRBJ2-1; a possible D gene is TRBD2 (6 bases). This CDR3 is 17 amino acids long. V gave up 4 bases and J gave up 4 bases, with 20 bases separating them. Per germline, CDR1 SEHNR and CDR2 FQNEAQ (reference sequence). DNA for the CDR3: TGTGCCAGCAGCTCTCCGGCGATCGGGGGACCATACAATGAGCAGTTCTTC. Residues: CASSSPAIGGPYNEQFF.

This clonotype came up many times. This chain uses TRBV9 with TRBJ1-2; 9 positions match TRBD1. CDR3 length: 15 residues. Germline trimming cut 3 bases from V and 7 bases from J; bases unmatched to any gene: 10. Germline lookup yields CDR1 SGDLS and CDR2 YYNGEE. DNA for the CDR3: TGTGCCAGCAGCGCAGGCTCACAGGGGGCCACTGGCTACACCTTC. It is translated as CASSAGSQGATGYTF. Based on the CDR3 plus reference TRBV9 and TRBJ1-2, the full variable domain is DSGVTQTPKHLITATGQRVTLRCSPRSGDLSVYWYQQSLDQGLQFLIQYYNGEERAKGNILERFSAQQFPDLHSELNLSSLELGDSALYFCASSAGSQGATGYTFGSGTRLTVV.

The sample holds many counts of this clonotype. This chain joins TRBV10-3 and TRBJ2-7; tentative D call: TRBD2 (6 bases). Germline V gene lookup returns CDR1 ENHRY and CDR2 SYGVKD. The CDR3 sequence is 13 residues long. Trimming took off 11 bases at V and 3 bases at J, with 17 bases between the two ends. For the CDR3, the DNA is TGTGCCTACCGGGGCAGACTAGACTACGAGCAGTACTTC. Translating it yields CAYRGRLDYEQYF.

This clonotype was counted many times. The V and J genes are TRBV12-3 or TRBV12-4 and TRBJ1-5; D gene uncertain. The CDR3 extends over 13 amino acids. Trimming removed 4 bases at V and 7 bases at J, with 11 bases between. CDR3 region: CASSSRKSQPQHF. The DNA for the CDR3 is TGTGCCAGCAGTTCCAGAAAAAGCCAGCCCCAGCATTTT.

This clonotype showed up many times. The J gene is TRBJ1-2, the V gene TRBV29-1; D gene ambiguous. Trimming shortened V by 4 bases and J by 3 bases, and 15 bases separated the two germline ends. This CDR3 spans 14 amino acids. Looked up from germline, CDR1 is SQVTM and CDR2 is ANQGSEA. CDR3 coding DNA: TGCAGCGTTGTAGAGACGGTGCGTCACTATGGCTACACCTTC. This codes for CSVVETVRHYGYTF.

This clonotype was recorded at least ten times. V usage is TRBV11-1 and J usage is TRBJ2-3; 7 bases align to TRBD1. The CDR3 spans 14 residues. V was pared by 3 bases and J by 5 bases, with 5 bases of the junction left unmatched. Germline CDR1 and CDR2: SGHAT and FQDESV (reference sequence). The CDR3 nucleotides are TGTGCCAGCAGCTTCGGCGACAGGGAAGATACGCAGTATTTT. It encodes CASSFGDREDTQYF.

This clonotype occurred many times. V usage is TRBV5-5 and J usage is TRBJ2-7; a weak D match, TRBD1 (6 bases). The germline gives CDR1 SGHKS, CDR2 YYEKEE (reference sequence). CDR3 size: 13 residues. Between the trimmed V and J ends, which lost 3 bases and 4 bases, there was a span of 11 bases. The CDR3 nucleotides read TGTGCCAGCAGCTCACAGGGTTGGTACGAGCAGTACTTC. This encodes CASSSQGWYEQYF.

The chain is built from TRBV24-1 and TRBJ2-3; D may match TRBD1 or TRBD2 (5 bases each). The CDR3 extends over 16 amino acids. Germline values: CDR1 KGHDR, CDR2 SFDVKD. V was pared by 4 bases and J by 3 bases, with 16 bases between. The CDR3 coding sequence is TGTGCCACCAGTGACCCCGGGACCCCCACGACAGATACGCAGTATTTT. Translating gives CATSDPGTPTTDTQYF.

The sample holds a few counts of this clonotype. This chain joins TRBV10-3 and TRBJ1-5, with 9 positions matching TRBD1. With 6 bases clipped from V and 3 bases from J, the junction kept 6 bases outside the gene matches. Germline CDR1 and CDR2: ENHRY and SYGVKD. CDR3 length: 15 residues. CDR3 in amino acids: CAIRPRTGDNQPQHF. The CDR3 DNA sequence: TGTGCCATCAGGCCTAGGACAGGGGACAATCAGCCCCAGCATTTT.

The V gene is TRBV4-2, the J gene TRBJ1-4; 11 bases fit TRBD1. CDR3 length: 15 residues. The V gene end was trimmed by 4 bases and the J gene end by 8 bases; junction bases not matched to a gene: 6. Germline V CDR1 and CDR2: LGHNA, YNFKEQ. Written as DNA, the CDR3 is TGTGCCAGCAGCCCGGGACAGGGGGAGAGCGAAAAACTGTTTTTT. It encodes CASSPGQGESEKLFF.

This clonotype showed up many times. The rearrangement uses TRBV7-3 and TRBJ2-5; 10 nucleotides line up with TRBD1. V gave up 2 bases and J gave up 5 bases; unmatched junction bases: 5. Germline CDR1 and CDR2: SGHTA and FQGTGA. There are 15 residues in the CDR3. The CDR3 nucleotides read TGTGCCAGCAGCTTAGGGACAGGGGTTGGTGAGACCCAGTACTTC. It specifies CASSLGTGVGETQYF.

This clonotype was counted ten times or more. V gene TRBV7-2 combines with J gene TRBJ1-2, with TRBD1 matching over 9 bases. This CDR3 spans 16 amino acids. V lost 4 bases to trimming and J lost 2 bases; unmatched junction nucleotides: 8. Germline V gene data show CDR1 as SGHTA and CDR2 as FQGNSA. This chain's CDR3 is CASSSQPGQGNYGYTF. CDR3 DNA: TGTGCCAGCAGCTCACAACCGGGACAGGGCAACTATGGCTACACCTTC.

Only a few counts were recorded for this clonotype. The V and J genes are TRBV28 and TRBJ1-3, with D tentatively TRBD1 (5 bases). This CDR3 region has 15 residues. Trimming left V 6 bases short and J 11 bases short, with 23 bases between. Germline V CDR1 and CDR2: MDHEN, SYDVKM. Here the CDR3 DNA reads TGTGCCAGCAGCCCGACCCGGGACCGGGCGTCGTCCATATATTTT. Its protein product is CASSPTRDRASSIYF.